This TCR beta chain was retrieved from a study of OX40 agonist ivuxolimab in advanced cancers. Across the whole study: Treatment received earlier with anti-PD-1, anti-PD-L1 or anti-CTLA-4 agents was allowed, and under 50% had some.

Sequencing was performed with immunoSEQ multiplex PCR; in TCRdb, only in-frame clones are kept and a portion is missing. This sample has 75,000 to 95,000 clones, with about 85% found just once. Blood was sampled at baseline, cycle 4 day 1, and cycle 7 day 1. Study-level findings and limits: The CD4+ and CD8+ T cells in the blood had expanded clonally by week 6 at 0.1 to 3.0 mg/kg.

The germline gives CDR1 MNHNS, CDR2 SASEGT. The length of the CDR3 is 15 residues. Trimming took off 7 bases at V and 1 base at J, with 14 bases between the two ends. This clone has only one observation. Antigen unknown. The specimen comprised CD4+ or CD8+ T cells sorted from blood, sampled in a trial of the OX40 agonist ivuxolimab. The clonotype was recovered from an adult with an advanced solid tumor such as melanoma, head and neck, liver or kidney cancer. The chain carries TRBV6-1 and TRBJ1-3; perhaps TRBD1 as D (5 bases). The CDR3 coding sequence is TGTGCCAGCACTAAGGGGCCCCTGTCTGGAAACACCATATATTTT. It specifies CASTKGPLSGNTIYF.